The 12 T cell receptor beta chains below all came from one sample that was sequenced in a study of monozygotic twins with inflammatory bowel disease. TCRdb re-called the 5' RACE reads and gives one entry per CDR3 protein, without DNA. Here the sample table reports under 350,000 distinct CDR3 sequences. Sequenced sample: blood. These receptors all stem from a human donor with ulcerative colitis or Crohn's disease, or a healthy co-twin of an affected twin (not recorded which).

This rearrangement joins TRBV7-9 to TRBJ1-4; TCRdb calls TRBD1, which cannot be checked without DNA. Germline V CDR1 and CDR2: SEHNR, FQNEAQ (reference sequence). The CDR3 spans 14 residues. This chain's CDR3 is CASSLRQGNGKLFF.

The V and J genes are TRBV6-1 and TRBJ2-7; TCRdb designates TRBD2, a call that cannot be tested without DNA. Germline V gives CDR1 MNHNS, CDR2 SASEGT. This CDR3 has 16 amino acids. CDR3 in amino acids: CASSPPKLAGVHEQYF.

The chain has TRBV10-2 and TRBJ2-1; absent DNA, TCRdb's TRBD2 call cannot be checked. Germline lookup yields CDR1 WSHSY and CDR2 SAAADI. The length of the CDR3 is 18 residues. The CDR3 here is CASVQGRRGTSSLDEQFF.

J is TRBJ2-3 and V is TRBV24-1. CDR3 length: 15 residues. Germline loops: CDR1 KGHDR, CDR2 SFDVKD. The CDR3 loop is CATSGAFLGADTQYF.

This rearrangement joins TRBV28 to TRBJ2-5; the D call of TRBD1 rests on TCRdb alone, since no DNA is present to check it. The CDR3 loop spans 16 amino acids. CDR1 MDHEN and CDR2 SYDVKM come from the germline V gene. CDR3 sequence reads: CASSDLGGGLQETQYF.

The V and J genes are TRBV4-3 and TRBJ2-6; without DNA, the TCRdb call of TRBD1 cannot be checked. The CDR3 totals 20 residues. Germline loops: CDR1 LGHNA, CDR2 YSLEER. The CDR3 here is CASSLLGGQGKVSGANVLTF.

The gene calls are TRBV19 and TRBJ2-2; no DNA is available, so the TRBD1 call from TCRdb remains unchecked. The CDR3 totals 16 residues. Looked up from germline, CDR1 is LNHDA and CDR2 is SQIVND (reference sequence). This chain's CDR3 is CASSYNPGGSGGELFF. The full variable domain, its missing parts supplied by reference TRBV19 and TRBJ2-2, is DGGITQSPKYLFRKEGQNVTLSCEQNLNHDAMYWYRQDPGQGLRLIYYSQIVNDFQKGDIAEGYSVSREKKESFPLTVTSAQKNPTAFYLCASSYNPGGSGGELFFGEGSRLTVL.

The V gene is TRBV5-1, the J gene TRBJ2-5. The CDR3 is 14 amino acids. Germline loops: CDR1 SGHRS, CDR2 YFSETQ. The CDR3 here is CASSWGITQETQYF.

The CDR3 sequence is CASTDEGKARGYTF. The gene calls are TRBV6-6 and TRBJ1-2. Germline V lookup: CDR1 MNHNY, CDR2 SVGAGI (reference sequence). This CDR3 spans 14 amino acids.

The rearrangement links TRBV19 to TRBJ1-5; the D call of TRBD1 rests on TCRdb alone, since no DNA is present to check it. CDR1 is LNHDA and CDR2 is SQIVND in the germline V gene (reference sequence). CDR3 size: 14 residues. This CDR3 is CASSGDRGLKPQHF.

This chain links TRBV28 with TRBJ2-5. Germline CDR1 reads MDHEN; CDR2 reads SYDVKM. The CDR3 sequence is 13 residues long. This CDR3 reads CASKTFYQETQYF.

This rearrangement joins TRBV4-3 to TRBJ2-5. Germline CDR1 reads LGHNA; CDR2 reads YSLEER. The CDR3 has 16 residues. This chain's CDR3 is CASSQAWRAGAETQYF.